A selection of T cell receptor beta chains follows, all from one sample in a study of PD-1 blockade in classical Hodgkin lymphoma. TCRdb's table, derived via immunoSEQ multiplex PCR, lists solely in-frame clones and lacks some. The table has 95,000 to 100,000 clones, around 89% seen once. The sample was peripheral blood mononuclear cells (PBMCs), taken before the second cycle of nivolumab. Receptors originate from a human donor with classical Hodgkin lymphoma. The conserved cysteine and the conserved F or W are not part of the CDR3 here. A D gene is named only where the DNA matches it firmly.

length: 13; V: TRBV18; D: NA; J: TRBJ1-5; CDR3: ASSPPAAGRGPQH
length: 10; V: TRBV6-5; D: NA; J: TRBJ2-3; CDR3: ASTRGRDTQY
length: 15; V: TRBV10-1; D: NA; J: TRBJ2-3; CDR3: ASSESRWAILTDTQY
length: 14; V: TRBV4-2; D: TRBD1; J: TRBJ2-3; CDR3: ASSHVTGGMGDTQY
length: 10; V: TRBV4-2; D: NA; J: TRBJ1-1; CDR3: ASSQEGVEAF
length: 15; V: TRBV4-1; D: NA; J: TRBJ2-1; CDR3: ASSQDEGFEVPIEQF
length: 12; V: TRBV7-2; D: NA; J: TRBJ1-1; CDR3: ASTLGEMNTEAF
length: 13; V: TRBV7-2; D: TRBD1; J: TRBJ1-2; CDR3: ASSSPTGTFYGYT
length: 15; V: TRBV11-2; D: TRBD1; J: TRBJ2-2; CDR3: ASSLVTGGPFTGELF
length: 13; V: TRBV19; D: NA; J: TRBJ2-7; CDR3: ASSEARGLFGEQY
length: 12; V: TRBV6-1; D: TRBD1; J: TRBJ1-6; CDR3: ASSPGQGRSPLH
length: 12; V: TRBV6-5; D: NA; J: TRBJ2-7; CDR3: ASSQRRSGHEQY
length: 11; V: TRBV11-2; D: NA; J: TRBJ1-1; CDR3: ASSLGQGTEAF
length: 15; V: TRBV2; D: TRBD2; J: TRBJ2-7; CDR3: ASSVMRGGEVSYEQY
length: 14; V: TRBV28; D: TRBD1; J: TRBJ1-2; CDR3: ASRTPRQGWNYGYT
length: 12; V: TRBV7-2; D: NA; J: TRBJ2-7; CDR3: ASSLRGGPYEQY
length: 11; V: TRBV4-3; D: TRBD1; J: TRBJ2-7; CDR3: ASSHRQGYEQY
length: 12; V: TRBV7-2; D: NA; J: TRBJ2-1; CDR3: ASSLGELFDEQF
length: 10; V: TRBV2; D: NA; J: TRBJ2-7; CDR3: ASSRGQYEQY
length: 16; V: TRBV5-1; D: NA; J: TRBJ1-3; CDR3: ASSLALGPFGGNNTIY
length: 12; V: TRBV2; D: TRBD1; J: TRBJ1-4; CDR3: ASSVGTAGEKLF
length: 12; V: TRBV28; D: NA; J: TRBJ1-2; CDR3: ASSRGGLGYGYT
length: 12; V: TRBV18; D: NA; J: TRBJ1-5; CDR3: ASSPQQGNQPQH
length: 12; V: TRBV4-1; D: NA; J: TRBJ1-1; CDR3: ASSPGPSNTEAF
length: 13; V: TRBV5-4; D: TRBD1; J: TRBJ1-3; CDR3: ASSFQGGSGNTIY